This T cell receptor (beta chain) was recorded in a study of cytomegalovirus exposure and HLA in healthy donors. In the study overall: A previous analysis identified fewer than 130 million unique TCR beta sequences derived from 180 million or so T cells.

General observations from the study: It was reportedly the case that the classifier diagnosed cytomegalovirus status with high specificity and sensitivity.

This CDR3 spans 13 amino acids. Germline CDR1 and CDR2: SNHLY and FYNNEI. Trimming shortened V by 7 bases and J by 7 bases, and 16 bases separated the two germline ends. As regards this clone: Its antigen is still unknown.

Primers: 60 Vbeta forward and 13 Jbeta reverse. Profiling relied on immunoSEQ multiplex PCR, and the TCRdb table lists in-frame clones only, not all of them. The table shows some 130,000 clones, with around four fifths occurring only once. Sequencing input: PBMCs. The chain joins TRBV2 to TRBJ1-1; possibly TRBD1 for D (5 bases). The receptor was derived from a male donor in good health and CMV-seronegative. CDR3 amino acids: CASTGMGPGEAFF. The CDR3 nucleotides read TGTGCCAGCACGGGCATGGGGCCTGGTGAAGCTTTCTTT.